The T cell receptor (beta chain) described here comes from a study of PD-L1 blockade in urothelial cancer. Study summary: Per blood sample, T cells had a median of around 140,000.

Concerning this clone itself: Its antigen is not known.

Trimming at V came to 3 bases and at J to 4 bases, leaving 9 bases not matched to a gene. Germline V gene data show CDR1 as MNHEY and CDR2 as SMNVEV (reference sequence). This CDR3 has 17 amino acids. Into every PCR, synthetic TCR analog templates were spiked. The protocol was immunoSEQ multiplex PCR, while the TCRdb copy is restricted to in-frame clones and leaves out a portion. The table has about 74,000 clones, roughly 84% seen once. Study-level results: TCR clonality was measured in pretreatment peripheral blood. Clonality below the median predicted better survival.

The chain joins TRBV27 to TRBJ2-1, with 10 bases matching TRBD2. The origin of this receptor is a man between 65 and 80 years old with urothelial cancer. Material: PBMCs, obtained around atezolizumab (anti-PD-L1) treatment. This chain's CDR3 is CASSFVPSGSEYNEQFF. For the CDR3, the DNA is TGTGCCAGCAGTTTTGTCCCTAGCGGGAGTGAGTACAATGAGCAGTTCTTC.